The entry below describes one TCR beta chain. Its antigen is still unknown. Base qualities are not at hand, and no much larger clone is one base apart. This record comes from a study of cytomegalovirus exposure and HLA in healthy donors (dated by TCRdb to 2017 to 2019). About the investigation overall: According to an earlier analysis of 587 of the donors, 150 million to 200 million T cells yielded over 100 million unique TCR beta sequences and more than 250 Gb of sequence data. An early release covering roughly 640 HLA-typed donors comprised about 310 gigabases of sequencing data and tens of millions of unique TCR sequences. The genetic ancestry cluster associated with self-reported Caucasian donors included over 80% of the roughly 380 genotyped donors. The study aimed to test whether cataloging public T cell receptors could reveal signatures of past pathogen exposure. Using immunosequencing, the study profiled T cell repertoires from 666 subjects and related those repertoires to cytomegalovirus serostatus. A separate validation cohort of 100 to 150 different subjects was used in addition to the approximately 700-subject first cohort. To predict cytomegalovirus infection status, the study combined high-throughput TCR immunosequencing, statistical association of individual TCRs with disease status, and machine learning. In a later analysis, previously published TCR beta repertoires from about 670 donors were re-analyzed and high-resolution HLA genotyping was added so that TCR occurrence patterns could be studied. Rather than using new phenotypic data, the later analysis identified candidate immune exposures from TCR beta sequences and from how often those sequences occurred across donors. An earlier analysis of 587 of the donors applied high-throughput TCR beta sequencing to assess whether each TCR beta V gene segment acted as functional or pseudogenic. Donor age, sex, ethnicity and CMV serostatus were compiled alongside the repertoire data. In a later genetic analysis, genome-wide SNP genotypes for 398 of the 666 donors were used, and that subset was treated as a discovery cohort. All discovery cohort repertoires had been generated on a single sequencing platform. HLA typing included class I and class II loci at four-digit resolution. The number of donors typed differed by locus, with 629-630 for A, B, C, DRB1 and DQB1, over 500 for DQA1, over 600 for DPA1, and 450 to 480 for DPB1. A handful of DR-DQ haplotypes were handled as single units for association and clustering because linkage in the cohort was strong. On average, approximately 250,000 unique TCR beta nucleotide sequences were sequenced per donor among some 430 genotyped donors of the cohort, with 15% to 20% of those sequences being non-productive. What the study reported, not specific to this receptor: Most TCR sequences were seen in very few donors, while some public TCRs were found in many individuals. The authors suggested that the approach could potentially be generalized to other disease states and immunological phenotypes. A further reported finding was that TCR beta sequences accurately predicted the HLA-A and HLA-B alleles for most subjects in the first cohort. The study listed 150 to 200 TCR beta chains as associated with cytomegalovirus. Because some donors lacked HLA typing at each locus, the association tests relied only on the typed subset. This cohort had only TCR beta chains sequenced, and the lack of alpha or paired-chain data limited which features could be detected. Several of the top co-occurrence clusters appeared to be linked to parvovirus B19, influenza, CMV and Epstein-Barr virus, according to a later analysis. According to a later genetic analysis, donors in an Asian-associated ancestry cluster had fewer N-insertions in productive TCRs than the roughly 660-donor mean. A later analysis found that HLA-associated TCR beta chains were more clonally expanded and had lower generation probabilities than equally common non-associated chains. In a later analysis, some 17,000 TCR beta sequences were associated with specific HLA alleles at a false discovery rate of 0.05. Roughly uniform sequencing depth across donors was assumed in presence/absence analyses, although this assumption may not hold. Three of the identified cytomegalovirus-associated TCR beta chains were confirmed in vitro to be specific for cytomegalovirus antigens. CMV serostatus was the only immune exposure information available for the cohort. In both the original and validation cohorts, the classifier was reported to diagnose cytomegalovirus status with high specificity and sensitivity. In a later analysis, the rate of TCR association differed among HLA loci, with DRB1 alleles having the most associated TCRs and HLA-C alleles having the fewest. Linkage disequilibrium might explain the correlated functional status among segregating V segments, but an unknown experimental factor could not be ruled out. Most CMV-associated TCR beta chains appeared to be HLA-restricted in a later analysis, and the HLA associations seemed to be driven largely by CMV exposure. Because counts were too low, roughly 18 rarely observed V segments, including chromosome 9 orphons, were left out of the earlier analysis of several hundred of the donors. Assigning TCR associations to individual alleles was difficult when HLA alleles, especially DR and DQ, strongly co-occurred. An earlier analysis of approximately 570 of the donors showed that most TCR beta V segments appeared in productive rearrangements either about 87% or about 30% of the time, which broadly matched IMGT annotations. A group of highly shared sequence variants was considered likely to be a technical artifact of the sequencing pipeline. V-gene and J-gene trimming of TCR beta chains was associated with a missense DCLRE1C variant in a later genetic analysis, and the association was replicated in an independent cohort.

Receptor amplification or capture employed the immunoSEQ multiplex PCR assay. A mixture of 60 forward primers for TCR Vbeta segments and 13 reverse primers for TCR Jbeta segments was used in the multiplex PCR. A multiplex PCR assay on genomic DNA amplified the CDR3 region of rearranged TCR beta genes. Amplified TCR beta libraries were sequenced as 87-base-pair reads on the Illumina HiSeq System. For the original study's pipeline: A later analysis tallied around 87 million unique TCR beta chains across the 666 repertoires, and around 10 million of those chains were shared by two or more donors. Raw reads were error-corrected and collapsed into unique sequences by a nearest-neighbor algorithm in which closely related sequences were merged to remove PCR and sequencing errors. CDR3 sequences were aligned to IMGT reference sequences to assign V, D and J gene segments. For a sequence to be retained, a match of at least six nucleotides to both a V gene segment and a J gene segment was required. Rearrangements were called productive when the CDR3 lacked stop codons and stayed in frame with V and J; all others were non-productive. Following IMGT convention, CDR3 was defined as the stretch from the second conserved V-encoded cysteine to the conserved J-encoded phenylalanine. The earlier analysis of about 530 of the donors excluded any sequence lacking an unambiguous match to a single V gene segment. An earlier analysis of some 610 of the donors called V segments functional above 56.7% productive rearrangements and segregating when the between-donor standard deviation exceeded 5%. A statistical classification framework was developed to diagnose cytomegalovirus status using the catalog of TCR beta chain sequences. In a later analysis, TCR nucleotide sequences were compared against IMGT/GENE-DB human TR gene sequences so that V and J genes could be assigned. The TCRdist pipeline was used in a later analysis to assign CDR3 sequences and most-parsimonious VDJ recombination scenarios. A later analysis defined each TCR beta chain by its CDR3 amino acid sequence plus V-gene family, and excluded reads lacking a unique V-gene family. In a later analysis, 500 to 650 highly shared, low-generation-probability nucleotide sequences were removed to address suspected cross-contamination and a sequencing artifact. In a later analysis, a clonal expansion index for each public chain was calculated from normalized within-repertoire ranks of inferred template counts. In a later analysis, generation probabilities were computed using a VDJ recombination model fitted to out-of-frame rearrangements, and the results were checked against IGoR. Hypergeometric tests were used in a later analysis to score TCR-TCR, TCR-HLA and TCR-CMV co-occurrence, with a repertoire-size bias correction applied to the TCR pairs. A later analysis estimated false discovery rates by permuting HLA or CMV assignments 20 times. A later analysis grouped co-occurring TCRs with DBSCAN, adding TCRdist sequence similarity when clustering within HLA-allele-positive subsets. Co-occurrence clustering excluded repertoires with fewer than 30,000 or more than 120,000 public chains, plus five with anomalous nucleotide sharing. What TCRdb holds here is the immuneACCESS table cut down to in-frame rearrangements. Part of the clones is not present; checked against another copy, under half of the missing clones reflect an unresolved V gene, and the others are unexplained. That table gives V, J and clone size, and the DNA gave D and trimming. This sample gives about 120,000 clones in total; about 81% of them show up just once. The ten largest clonotypes hold less than 3% of the sample.

The cohort comprised fewer than 700 healthy bone marrow donors. At the time of sampling, every cohort member was nominally healthy, though immune exposures that went unrecorded were likely present. The donor tested CMV seropositive and was one of the 289 seropositive cohort members. A peripheral blood sample was collected from each donor, and TCR beta sequencing was performed on peripheral blood mononuclear cells. Genomic DNA extraction from the blood cell samples was performed with the Qiagen DNeasy Blood Extraction Kit. The material sequenced was PBMCs. The TCR comes from a woman between 40 and 55 years old in good health and CMV-seropositive.

The CDR3 is CASSQGRGGQPQHF. The DNA sequence is as follows: TGCGCCAGCAGCCAAGGTAGGGGGGGTCAGCCCCAGCATTTT. This sequence uses TRBV4-1 and TRBJ1-5; the D gene is perhaps TRBD1, on 6 matching bases. CDR1 and CDR2, looked up from the germline V gene, are MGHRA and YSYEKL. V and J are truncated by 1 base and 6 bases respectively, leaving an intervening sequence of 10 bases. Its CDR3 holds 14 amino acids, cysteine through phenylalanine. The CDR3 DNA has 42 bases and is translated from base 1.